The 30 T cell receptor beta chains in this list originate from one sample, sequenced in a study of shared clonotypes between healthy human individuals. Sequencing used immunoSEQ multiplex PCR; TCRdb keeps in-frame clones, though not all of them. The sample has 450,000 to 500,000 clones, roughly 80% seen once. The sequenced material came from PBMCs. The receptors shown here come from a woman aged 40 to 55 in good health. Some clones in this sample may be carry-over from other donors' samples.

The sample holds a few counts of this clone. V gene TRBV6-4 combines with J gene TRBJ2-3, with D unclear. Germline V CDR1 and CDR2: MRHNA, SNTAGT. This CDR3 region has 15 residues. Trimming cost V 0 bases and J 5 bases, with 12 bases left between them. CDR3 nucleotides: TGTGCCAGCAGTGACTCTGAAGACTTGGGAGATACGCAGTATTTT. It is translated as CASSDSEDLGDTQYF.

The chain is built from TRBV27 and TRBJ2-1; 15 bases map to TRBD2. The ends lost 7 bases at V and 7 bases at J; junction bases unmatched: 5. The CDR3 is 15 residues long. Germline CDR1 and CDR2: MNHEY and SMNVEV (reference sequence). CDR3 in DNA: TGTGCCAGCACCTTGGGGACTAGCGGGAGGAATGAGCAGTTCTTC. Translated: CASTLGTSGRNEQFF.

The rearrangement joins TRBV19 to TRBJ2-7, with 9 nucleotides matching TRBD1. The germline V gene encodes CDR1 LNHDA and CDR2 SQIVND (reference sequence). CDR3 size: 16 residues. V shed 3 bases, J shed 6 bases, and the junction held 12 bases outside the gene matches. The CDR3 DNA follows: TGTGCCAGTAGTATTTCTGTCGGCGGGACAGGGCTCGAGCAGTACTTC. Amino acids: CASSISVGGTGLEQYF.

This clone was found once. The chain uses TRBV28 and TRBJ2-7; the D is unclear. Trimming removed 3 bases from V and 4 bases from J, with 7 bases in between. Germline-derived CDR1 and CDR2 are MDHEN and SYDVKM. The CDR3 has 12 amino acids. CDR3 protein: CASSLVSYEQYF. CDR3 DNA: TGTGCCAGCAGTTTGGTCAGTTACGAGCAGTACTTC.

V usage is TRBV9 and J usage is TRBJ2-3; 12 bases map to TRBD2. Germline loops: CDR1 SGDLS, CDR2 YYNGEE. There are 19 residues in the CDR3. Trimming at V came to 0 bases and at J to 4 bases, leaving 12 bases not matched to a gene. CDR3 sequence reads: CASSVEGGIWTSGADTQYF. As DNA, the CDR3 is TGTGCCAGCAGCGTAGAGGGCGGGATTTGGACTAGCGGGGCAGATACGCAGTATTTT.

CDR3 loop: CASSYQGPGANVLTF. CDR3 nucleotides: TGTGCCAGCAGTTACCAGGGGCCTGGGGCCAACGTCCTGACTTTC. The J gene is TRBJ2-6, the V gene TRBV6-5; D may be TRBD1 (6 bases). Trimming removed 2 bases from V and 2 bases from J, with 7 bases in between. The CDR3 totals 15 residues. In germline, CDR1 is MNHEY, CDR2 SVGAGI.

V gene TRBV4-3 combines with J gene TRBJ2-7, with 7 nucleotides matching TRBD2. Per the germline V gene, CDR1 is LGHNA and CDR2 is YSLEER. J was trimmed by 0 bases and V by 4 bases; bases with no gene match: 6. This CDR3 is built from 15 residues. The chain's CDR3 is CASSLRAGSSYEQYF. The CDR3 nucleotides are TGCGCCAGCAGCCTTCGAGCGGGGAGCTCCTACGAGCAGTACTTC.

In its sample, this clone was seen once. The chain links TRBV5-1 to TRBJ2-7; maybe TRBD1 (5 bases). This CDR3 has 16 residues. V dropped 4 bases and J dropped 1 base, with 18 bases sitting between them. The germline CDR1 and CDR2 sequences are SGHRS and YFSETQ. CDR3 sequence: CASSRIPSGISYEQYF. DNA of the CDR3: TGCGCCAGCAGCCGAATCCCTTCAGGGATTTCCTACGAGCAGTACTTC. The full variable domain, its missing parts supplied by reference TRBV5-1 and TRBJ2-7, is KAGVTQTPRYLIKTRGQQVTLSCSPISGHRSVSWYQQTPGQGLQFLFEYFSETQRNKGNFPGRFSGRQFSNSRSEMNVSTLELGDSALYLCASSRIPSGISYEQYFGPGTRLTVT.

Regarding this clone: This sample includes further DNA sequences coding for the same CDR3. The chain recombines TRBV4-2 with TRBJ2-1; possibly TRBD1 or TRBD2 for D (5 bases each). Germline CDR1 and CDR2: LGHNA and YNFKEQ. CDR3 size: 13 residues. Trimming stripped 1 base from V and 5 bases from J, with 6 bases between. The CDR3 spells CASSQVGDNEQFF. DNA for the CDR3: TGTGCCAGCAGCCAAGTGGGGGACAATGAGCAGTTCTTC.

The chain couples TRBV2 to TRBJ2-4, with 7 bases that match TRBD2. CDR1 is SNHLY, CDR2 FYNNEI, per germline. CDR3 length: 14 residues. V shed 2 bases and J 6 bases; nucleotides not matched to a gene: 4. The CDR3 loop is CASSEWGGLNIQYF. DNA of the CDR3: TGTGCCAGCAGTGAATGGGGAGGGTTAAACATTCAGTACTTC.

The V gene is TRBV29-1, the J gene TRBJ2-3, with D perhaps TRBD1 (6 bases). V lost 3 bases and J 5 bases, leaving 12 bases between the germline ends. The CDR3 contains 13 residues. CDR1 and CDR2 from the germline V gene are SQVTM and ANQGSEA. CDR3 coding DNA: TGCAGCGTTGAGGGGGCCGAGAGAGATACGCAGTATTTT. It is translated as CSVEGAERDTQYF.

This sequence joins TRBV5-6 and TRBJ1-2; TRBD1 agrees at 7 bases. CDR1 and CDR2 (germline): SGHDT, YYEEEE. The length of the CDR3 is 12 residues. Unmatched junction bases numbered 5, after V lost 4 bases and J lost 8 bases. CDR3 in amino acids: CASSTGQVGYTF. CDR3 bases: TGTGCCAGCAGCACCGGACAGGTCGGCTACACCTTC.

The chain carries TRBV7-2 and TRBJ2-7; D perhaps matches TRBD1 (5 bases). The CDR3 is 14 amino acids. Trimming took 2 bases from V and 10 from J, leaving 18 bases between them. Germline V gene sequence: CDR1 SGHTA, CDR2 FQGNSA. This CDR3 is CASSLSAFSGLQYF. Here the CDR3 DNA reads TGTGCCAGCAGCTTATCGGCATTCTCAGGGCTCCAGTACTTC.

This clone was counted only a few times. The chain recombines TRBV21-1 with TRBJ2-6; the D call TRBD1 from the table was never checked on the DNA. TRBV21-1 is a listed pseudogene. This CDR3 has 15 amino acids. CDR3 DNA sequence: TGTGCCAGCAGCCGGGACACCTCTGGGGCCAACGTCCTGACTTTC. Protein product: CASSRDTSGANVLTF.

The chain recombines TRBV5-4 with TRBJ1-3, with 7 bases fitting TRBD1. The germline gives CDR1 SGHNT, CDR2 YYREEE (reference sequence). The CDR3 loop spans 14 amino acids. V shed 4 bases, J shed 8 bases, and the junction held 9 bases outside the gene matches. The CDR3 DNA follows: TGTGCCAGCAGCCAGACAGGGCCTGCGGACACCATATATTTT. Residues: CASSQTGPADTIYF.

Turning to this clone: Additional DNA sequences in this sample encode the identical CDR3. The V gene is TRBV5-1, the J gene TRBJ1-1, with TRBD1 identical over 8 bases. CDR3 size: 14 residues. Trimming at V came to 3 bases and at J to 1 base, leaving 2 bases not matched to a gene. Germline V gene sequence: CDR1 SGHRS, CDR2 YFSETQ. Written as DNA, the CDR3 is TGCGCCAGCAGCTCGGGACAGGCGAACACTGAAGCTTTCTTT. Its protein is CASSSGQANTEAFF.

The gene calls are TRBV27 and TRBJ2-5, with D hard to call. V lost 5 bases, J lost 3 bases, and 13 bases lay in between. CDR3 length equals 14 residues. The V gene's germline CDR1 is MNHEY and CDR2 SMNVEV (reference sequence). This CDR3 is CASSPQVGKETQYF. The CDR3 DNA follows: TGTGCCAGCAGTCCTCAGGTGGGGAAAGAGACCCAGTACTTC.

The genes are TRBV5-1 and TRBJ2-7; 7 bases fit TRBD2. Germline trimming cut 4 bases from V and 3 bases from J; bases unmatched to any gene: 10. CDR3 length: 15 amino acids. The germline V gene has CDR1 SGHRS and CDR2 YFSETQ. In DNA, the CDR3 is TGCGCCAGCAGCCCTTTGGCGGGAGACGTCTACGAGCAGTACTTC. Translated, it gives CASSPLAGDVYEQYF.

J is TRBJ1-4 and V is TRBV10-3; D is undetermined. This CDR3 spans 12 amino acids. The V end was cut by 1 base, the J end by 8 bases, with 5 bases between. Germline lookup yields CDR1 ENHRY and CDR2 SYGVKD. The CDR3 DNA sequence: TGTGCCATCAGTGAGTACGGGGAAAAACTGTTTTTT. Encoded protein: CAISEYGEKLFF.

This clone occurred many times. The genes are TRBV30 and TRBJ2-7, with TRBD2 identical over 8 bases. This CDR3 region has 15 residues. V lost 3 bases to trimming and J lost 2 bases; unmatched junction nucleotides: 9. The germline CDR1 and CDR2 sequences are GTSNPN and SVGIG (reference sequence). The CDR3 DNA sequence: TGTGCCTGGAGCCTCGGACTAGCCGGGACCTACGAGCAGTACTTC. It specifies CAWSLGLAGTYEQYF.

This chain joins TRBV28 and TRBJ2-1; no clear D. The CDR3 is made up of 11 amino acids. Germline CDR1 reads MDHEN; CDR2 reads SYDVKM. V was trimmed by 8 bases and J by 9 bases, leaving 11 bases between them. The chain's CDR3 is CASAIASEQFF. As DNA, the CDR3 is TGTGCCAGCGCTATAGCTAGTGAGCAGTTCTTC.

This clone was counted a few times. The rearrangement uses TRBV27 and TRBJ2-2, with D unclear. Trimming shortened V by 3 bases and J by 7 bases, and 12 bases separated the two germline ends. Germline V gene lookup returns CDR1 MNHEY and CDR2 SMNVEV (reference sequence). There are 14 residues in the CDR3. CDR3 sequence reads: CASSLAQTNGELFF. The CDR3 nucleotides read TGTGCCAGCAGTTTGGCACAGACCAACGGGGAGCTGTTTTTT.

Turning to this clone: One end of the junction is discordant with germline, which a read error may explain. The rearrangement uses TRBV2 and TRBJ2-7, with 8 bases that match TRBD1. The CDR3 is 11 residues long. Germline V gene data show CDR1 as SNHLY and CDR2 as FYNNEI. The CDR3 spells CASRTLDRDCF. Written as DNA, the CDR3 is TGTGCCAGCAGGACCCTGGACAGGGACTGCTTC.

CDR3 sequence (DNA): TGTGCCAGCAGTGAACTAGTTGGCACCGGGGAGCTGTTTTTT. It yields the protein CASSELVGTGELFF. V gene TRBV6-1 combines with J gene TRBJ2-2; D gene unclear. This CDR3 contains 14 residues. Germline CDR1 reads MNHNS; CDR2 reads SASEGT. V lost 2 bases to trimming and J lost 4 bases, with 8 bases between them.

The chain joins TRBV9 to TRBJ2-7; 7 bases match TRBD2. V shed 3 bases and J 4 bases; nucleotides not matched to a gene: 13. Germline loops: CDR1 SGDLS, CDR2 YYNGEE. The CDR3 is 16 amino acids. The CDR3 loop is CASSEGLGGGPYEQYF. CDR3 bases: TGTGCCAGCAGCGAGGGGCTCGGGGGAGGGCCTTACGAGCAGTACTTC.

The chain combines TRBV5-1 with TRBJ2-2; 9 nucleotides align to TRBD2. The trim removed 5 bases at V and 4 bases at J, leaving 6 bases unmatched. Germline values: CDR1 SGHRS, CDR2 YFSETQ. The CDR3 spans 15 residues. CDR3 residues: CASRPAGGATGELFF. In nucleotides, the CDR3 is TGCGCCAGCAGACCCGCGGGGGGGGCCACCGGGGAGCTGTTTTTT.

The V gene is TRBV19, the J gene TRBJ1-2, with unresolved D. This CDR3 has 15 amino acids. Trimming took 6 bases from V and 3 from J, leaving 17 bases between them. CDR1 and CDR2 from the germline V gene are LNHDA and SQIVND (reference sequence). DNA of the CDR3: TGTGCCAGTAGCCCCTTGTTCAGGCCGGACTATGGCTACACCTTC. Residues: CASSPLFRPDYGYTF.

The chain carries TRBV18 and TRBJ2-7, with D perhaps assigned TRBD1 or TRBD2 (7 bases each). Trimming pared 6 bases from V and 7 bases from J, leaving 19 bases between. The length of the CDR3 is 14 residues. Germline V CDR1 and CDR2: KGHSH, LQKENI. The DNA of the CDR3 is TGTGCCAGCTCCCCGCAGGGGGGGCTGGTAGAGCAGTACTTC. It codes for CASSPQGGLVEQYF.

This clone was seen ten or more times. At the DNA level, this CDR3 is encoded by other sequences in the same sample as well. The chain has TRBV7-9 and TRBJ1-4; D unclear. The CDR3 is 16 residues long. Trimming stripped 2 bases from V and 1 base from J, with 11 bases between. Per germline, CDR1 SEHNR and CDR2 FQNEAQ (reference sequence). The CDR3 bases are TGTGCCAGCAGCTTAACCGGTGGCGGAACTAATGAAAAACTGTTTTTT. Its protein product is CASSLTGGGTNEKLFF.

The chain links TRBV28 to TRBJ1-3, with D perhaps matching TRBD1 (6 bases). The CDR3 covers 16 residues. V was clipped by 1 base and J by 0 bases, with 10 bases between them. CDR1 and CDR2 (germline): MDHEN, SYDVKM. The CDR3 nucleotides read TGTGCCAGCAGTTTATTACAGGGCCACTCTGGAAACACCATATATTTT. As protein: CASSLLQGHSGNTIYF.